The 10 T cell receptor beta chains given below trace back to one sample, sequenced in a study of identifying expanded T cells in peripheral blood. This table comes from immunoSEQ multiplex PCR, and its TCRdb copy is limited to in-frame clones, with some not included. This table holds approximately 110,000 clones, around 88% found once. The sample comprised blood. Every receptor here comes from a person between 18 and 75 years old in good health.

The chain recombines TRBV7-6 with TRBJ1-2; the D is unclear. CDR3 length: 16 residues. In germline, CDR1 is SGHVS, CDR2 FNYEAQ. The ends were cut back, 5 bases at V and 1 base at J, with 17 bases in the middle. CDR3 protein: CASSRLVDGRNYGYTF. The CDR3 DNA sequence: TGTGCCAGCAGCCGACTTGTGGACGGCCGTAACTATGGCTACACCTTC.

The chain links TRBV5-6 to TRBJ1-2, with D uncertain. The CDR3 is made up of 14 amino acids. Germline-derived CDR1 and CDR2 are SGHDT and YYEEEE. V was trimmed by 4 bases and J by 6 bases, leaving 16 bases between them. CDR3 residues: CASSPAGRVDGYTF. CDR3 nucleotide sequence: TGTGCCAGCAGCCCGGCGGGGAGGGTAGATGGCTACACCTTC.

This sequence joins TRBV2 and TRBJ2-3; D unclear. This CDR3 is 14 amino acids long. Germline assignment: CDR1 SNHLY and CDR2 FYNNEI. V was clipped by 10 bases and J by 2 bases, with 16 bases between them. This CDR3 reads CATIRTDPTDTQYF. CDR3 coding DNA: TGTGCCACCATCAGAACAGACCCCACAGATACGCAGTATTTT.

V usage is TRBV6-1 and J usage is TRBJ1-5; D might be TRBD1 (5 bases). The germline gives CDR1 MNHNS, CDR2 SASEGT. V was clipped by 2 bases and J by 2 bases, with 10 bases between them. The CDR3 totals 15 residues. CDR3 sequence: CASSESEGGNQPQHF. In DNA, the CDR3 is TGTGCCAGCAGTGAATCAGAAGGGGGCAATCAGCCCCAGCATTTT.

The chain combines TRBV10-3 with TRBJ1-1; 7 positions agree with TRBD1. Germline assignment: CDR1 ENHRY and CDR2 SYGVKD. Losses at the gene ends were 5 bases for V and 5 bases for J; bases not matched to a gene: 5. There are 13 residues in the CDR3. For the CDR3, the DNA is TGTGCCATCAGTCAGGGACAGTGGACTGAAGCTTTCTTT. Protein sequence: CAISQGQWTEAFF.

V is TRBV11-2 and J is TRBJ2-2; D call uncertain. Trimming stripped 4 bases from V and 2 bases from J, with 8 bases between. Germline CDR1 SGHAT, CDR2 FQNNGV. This CDR3 has 14 amino acids. The CDR3 here is CASSSHPNTGELFF. In DNA form, the CDR3 reads TGTGCCAGCAGCTCTCACCCCAACACCGGGGAGCTGTTTTTT.

The V and J genes are TRBV5-4 and TRBJ1-4; 8 bases map to TRBD1. This CDR3 region has 14 residues. The J segment lost 8 bases and the V segment lost 4 bases, leaving 7 bases of the junction unmatched. The germline CDR1 and CDR2 sequences are SGHNT and YYREEE (reference sequence). The CDR3 bases are TGTGCCAGCAGCCCGGACAGGGCTGGGGAAAAACTGTTTTTT. This gives the protein CASSPDRAGEKLFF.

The CDR3 here is CASKAGTGAPGGELFF. The CDR3 DNA reads TGTGCCAGCAAAGCCGGGACAGGGGCTCCCGGCGGGGAGCTGTTTTTT. The chain employs TRBV7-2 and TRBJ2-2; 10 positions match TRBD1. V shed 7 bases, J shed 7 bases, and the junction held 12 bases outside the gene matches. The length of the CDR3 is 16 residues. The V gene's germline CDR1 is SGHTA and CDR2 FQGNSA.

A note on this clone: Additional DNA sequences in this sample encode the identical CDR3. The chain links TRBV11-3 to TRBJ2-1; D is perhaps TRBD1 or TRBD2 (7 bases each). V was pared by 0 bases and J by 0 bases, with 15 bases between. Germline CDR1 SGHNT, CDR2 YENEEA. The CDR3 loop spans 18 amino acids. The CDR3 sequence: CASSLDQGGSSSYNEQFF. CDR3 nucleotide sequence: TGTGCCAGCAGCTTAGATCAGGGGGGGAGCAGCTCCTACAATGAGCAGTTCTTC.

The chain is built from TRBV19 and TRBJ1-5; D gene ambiguous. The CDR3 length is 14 residues. The V and J ends lost 2 bases and 5 bases respectively, with 10 bases between them. The germline CDR1 and CDR2 sequences are LNHDA and SQIVND (reference sequence). The CDR3 region is CASSILGRDQPQHF. As DNA, the CDR3 is TGTGCCAGTAGTATACTGGGCAGAGATCAGCCCCAGCATTTT.